This TCR beta chain derives from a study of STAT5B mutations in CD4+ large granular lymphocyte leukemia. Healthy controls were blood donor buffy coats. This clone was detected once. With 1 base clipped from V and 0 bases from J, the junction kept 8 bases outside the gene matches. The CDR3 covers 19 residues. CDR1 and CDR2 from the germline V gene are SGHRS and YFSETQ. Sequencing was performed with immunoSEQ multiplex PCR; in TCRdb, only in-frame clones are kept and a portion is missing. Found here are approximately 30,000 clones, 65% to 70% of them singletons; the top ten hold 1.5% to 2%. Material: CD4+ T cells from blood buffy coats. The chain couples TRBV5-1 to TRBJ2-2, with TRBD2 matching over 11 bases. The sequence was collected from a human donor in good health. CDR3 residues: CASSLRSLAGGPNTGELFF. Here the CDR3 DNA reads TGCGCCAGCAGCTTGAGATCCCTAGCGGGGGGCCCGAACACCGGGGAGCTGTTTTTT.